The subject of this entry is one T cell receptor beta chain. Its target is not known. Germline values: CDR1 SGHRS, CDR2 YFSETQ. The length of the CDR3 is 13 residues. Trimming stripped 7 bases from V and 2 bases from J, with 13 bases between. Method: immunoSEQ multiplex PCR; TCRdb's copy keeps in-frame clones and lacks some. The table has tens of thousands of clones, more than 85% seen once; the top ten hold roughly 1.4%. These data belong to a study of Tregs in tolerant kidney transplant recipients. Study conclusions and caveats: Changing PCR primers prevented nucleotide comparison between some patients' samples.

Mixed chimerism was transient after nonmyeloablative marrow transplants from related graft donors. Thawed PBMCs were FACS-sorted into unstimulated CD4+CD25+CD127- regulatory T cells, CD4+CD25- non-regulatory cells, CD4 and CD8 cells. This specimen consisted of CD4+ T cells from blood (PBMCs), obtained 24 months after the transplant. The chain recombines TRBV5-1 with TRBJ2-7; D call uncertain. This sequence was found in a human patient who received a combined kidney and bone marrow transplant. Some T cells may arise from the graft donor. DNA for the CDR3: TGCGCCAGCCACTCTCAAACCACCTACGAGCAGTACTTC. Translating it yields CASHSQTTYEQYF.